A selection of T cell receptor beta chains follows, all from one sample in a study of a mutant IDH1 vaccine in newly diagnosed glioma. These receptors' antigens are unknown. Profiled with immunoSEQ multiplex PCR; TCRdb holds only in-frame clones, not every one. The data hold over 60,000 clones, with around 81% observed a single time. The sample here was PBMCs, taken from a glioma patient whose treatment included an IDH1 peptide vaccine. The origin of the receptors is a man in his forties with glioma. Each CDR3 is given with its conserved first and last residue. The order of the fields is J gene, D gene, clone size, V gene, CDR3 DNA, CDR3 protein. A D gene is named only where the DNA matches it firmly. The listing skips clone size in some rows; elsewhere it reads once, few, many or a size class.

>TRBJ2-4|NA|NA|TRBV5-8
TGTGCCAGCGCTCGGTGGGAGGCCAAAAACATTCAGTACTTC
CASARWEAKNIQYF
>TRBJ2-7|NA|NA|TRBV19
TGTGCCAGTAGTGCACAGGGGAGGAAGGCCTACGAGCAGTACTTC
CASSAQGRKAYEQYF
>TRBJ1-6|TRBD1|few|TRBV7-2
TGTGCCAGCAGCTCCGGACAGGGGGAATCGAGTTCACCCCTCCACTTT
CASSSGQGESSSPLHF
>TRBJ1-2|NA|once|TRBV5-1
TGCGCCAGCAGCCGCACAGGGCTCGGCTACACCTTC
CASSRTGLGYTF
>TRBJ1-2|NA|NA|TRBV6-5
TGTGCCAGCAGTTACACCACAGGGACGCGTAACTATGGCTACACCTTC
CASSYTTGTRNYGYTF
>TRBJ2-7|TRBD2|NA|TRBV19
TGTGCCAGTAGTACGGGGACTAGCGGGGGGCCGTACGAGCAGTACTTC
CASSTGTSGGPYEQYF
>TRBJ2-7|NA|NA|TRBV30
TGTGCCTGGAGTGTACGGGAAAACCACGAGCAGTACTTC
CAWSVRENHEQYF
>TRBJ2-3|NA|once|TRBV2
TGTGCCAGCACTATGACCGGGAGCACAGATACGCAGTATTTT
CASTMTGSTDTQYF
>TRBJ1-2|NA|NA|TRBV18
TGTGCCAGCTCACCAACTACAGGGATCTATGGCTACACCTTC
CASSPTTGIYGYTF
>TRBJ2-7|NA|once|TRBV7-8
TGTGCCAGCAGCTTAGCGATTTCGGCCTACGAGCAGTACTTC
CASSLAISAYEQYF
>TRBJ2-3|NA|NA|TRBV20-1
TGCAGTGCCCCTTGGGCTTATACGCAGTATTTT
CSAPWAYTQYF
>TRBJ2-7|NA|NA|TRBV6-5
TGTGCCAGCAGTTACACAACCCTCAAGGCGGAGCAGTACTTC
CASSYTTLKAEQYF
>TRBJ2-1|NA|NA|TRBV6-1
TGTGCCAGCTCCCCCCACAGGAGGAATGAGCAGTTCTTC
CASSPHRRNEQFF
>TRBJ1-3|NA|NA|TRBV25-1
TGTGCCAGCAGTCCAAGGGGGGGGCCGGCTGGAAACACCATATATTTT
CASSPRGGPAGNTIYF
>TRBJ1-4|NA|few|TRBV5-4
TGTGCCAGCAGTCCCGTGGAGGGAGCAACTAATGAAAAACTGTTTTTT
CASSPVEGATNEKLFF
>TRBJ2-3|NA|NA|TRBV28
TGTGCCAGCCGGGATCAGGGTAGCACAGATACGCAGTATTTT
CASRDQGSTDTQYF
>TRBJ2-7|NA|NA|TRBV18
TGTGCCAGCTCCAGTCGCCCCTCCGACTACGAGCAGTACTTC
CASSSRPSDYEQYF
>TRBJ2-4|TRBD2|NA|TRBV6-4
TGTGCCAGCAGTGACTCGACTAGCGGGGGAAACATTCAGTACTTC
CASSDSTSGGNIQYF
>TRBJ1-1|NA|few|TRBV19
TGTGCCAGTAGTATCTCGGCAAACACTGAAGCTTTCTTT
CASSISANTEAFF
>TRBJ1-2|TRBD1|NA|TRBV7-9
TGTGCCAGCAGCTCGGGACAGGGGGTAAACTATGGCTACACCTTC
CASSSGQGVNYGYTF
>TRBJ2-1|TRBD1|NA|TRBV19
TGTGCCGACGCCCGGGACAGGGCCGACAATGAGCAGTTCTTC
CADARDRADNEQFF
>TRBJ2-1|TRBD1|NA|TRBV6-6
TGTGCCAGCAGTTACTGGACGGACAGGGTTCCAAATGAGCAGTTCTTC
CASSYWTDRVPNEQFF
>TRBJ2-7|NA|NA|TRBV14
TGTGCCAGCAGCCCTCCCGGGAGCATTGCTTCCTACGAGCAGTACTTC
CASSPPGSIASYEQYF